This T cell receptor beta chain stems from a study of T-cell memory formation after mild COVID-19. TCRdb recomputed calls from the 5' RACE reads with MiXCR, one row per CDR3 protein. The sample contains 120,000 to 150,000 distinct CDR3 sequences, 15% to 20% of which appear only once. This clonotype turned up a few times. CDR1 and CDR2 (germline): KGHDR, SFDVKD. The CDR3 runs to 14 residues. The J segment lost 1 base and the V segment lost 9 bases, leaving 6 bases of the junction unmatched. This sequence was found in an adult woman who had mild COVID-19 (a few samples of this study predate the infection). Cell type and time point are not known. Material: PBMCs or a T cell subset sorted from them (not recorded which). The V call is TRBV24-1, the J call TRBJ2-7; 9 nucleotides align to TRBD1. This CDR3 is CATSGGQGSYEQYF. CDR3 bases: TGTGCCACCTCCGGAGGACAGGGGTCCTACGAGCAGTACTTC.